This T cell receptor (beta chain) was observed in a study of human CD4 T cells and Enterobacteriaceae. Worth noting for this clone: Its target is not known.

Memory CD4+ T cells were sorted as all CD4+ cells except CD45RA+CCR7+CD95- naive cells, over 95% pure. Swiss blood donation centers supplied the healthy donor blood. CD8+, CD14+, CD16+, CD56+, CD19+ and CD25-bright cells were excluded before sorting. Regarding the study as a whole: In the top 5%: about 55% of the 19 and about 60% of the roughly 30 cross-reactive clonotypes.

Sequencing used immunoSEQ multiplex PCR; TCRdb keeps in-frame clones, though not all of them. This table holds about 25,000 clones, approximately 78% found once. The sequence derives from a human donor in good health. The sequenced sample was memory CD4+ T cells from blood.

CDR3 DNA sequence: TGTGCCTGGGAGGGGGTTCCGAATTCACCCCTCCACTTT. Residues: CAWEGVPNSPLHF. The rearrangement links TRBV30 to TRBJ1-6, with a possible D match to TRBD1 (6 bases). This CDR3 comprises 13 residues. V was shortened by 5 bases and J by 7 bases, with 12 bases between the two germline ends. Germline CDR1 GTSNPN, CDR2 SVGIG (reference sequence).